The entry below gives a single TCR beta chain sequence along with its context. This clonotype turned up a few times. Its antigen has not been determined. No qualities accompany the bases; no much larger clone lies one base away. Ficoll-Paque density gradient centrifugation was used to isolate PBMCs. The CDR3 sequence holds 14 residues, the cysteine and phenylalanine included. The entry retains the CDR3 DNA only, 42 bases that are in frame from base 1. From a lookup of the germline V gene, CDR1 and CDR2 are MNHEY and SVGEGT. The germline V and J ends show losses of 6 bases and 6 bases respectively, and no gene match explains 7 bases of the junction. Sequencing relied on an Illumina NovaSeq 6000. TCRalpha and TCRbeta cDNA libraries were constructed by 5'RACE with constant-segment primers, with sample barcodes and unique molecular identifiers being introduced. RNA was extracted from every sample with Trizol reagent. The libraries were amplified in two PCR steps, and the second step added a second sample barcode and Illumina TruSeq adapters. Libraries were sequenced on an Illumina NovaSeq with 2 x 150 bp paired-end reads. The original methods were these. The reads were demultiplexed and collapsed into UMI-guided consensus sequences using migec v1.2.7. Using mixcr v2.1.11, UMI consensuses were aligned to TRA and TRB V and J templates and then assembled into clonotypes. A clonotype was counted as expanded or contracted only when both edgeR and NoisET called the clonotype significant, with the noise models trained on biological replicates. For edgeR calls, the thresholds were a false discovery rate-adjusted p below 0.01 and a log2 fold-change of 1. As an exploratory analysis of dynamics, PCA with hierarchical clustering was applied to max-normalized trajectories of the 1000 most abundant clonotypes. The CD4 or CD8 phenotype of responding clones was assigned using the separately sequenced CD4+ and CD8+ repertoires. TCRdb itself trimmed the public reads at Q25 with fastp, ran MiXCR and retained productive beta chains. Every entry covers one CDR3 protein and lists the most common genes and DNA from its rows. TCRdb's processing, not the authors' own work, is the source of the V and J calls. Recorded for this sample are about 320,000 distinct CDR3 sequences; roughly an eighth of them occurred a single time. The biggest ten clones account for around 23% of the sample.

The sample is drawn from a study of T-cell memory formation after mild COVID-19 listed by TCRdb under 2021. About the investigation overall: Most TCR sequence clusters were specific to one of the two donors. T-cell clones expanding and contracting after mild COVID-19 in a couple of donors were tracked by longitudinal TCRalpha and TCRbeta repertoire sequencing. The cohort was made up of two young adult volunteers, one female and one male, who were previously healthy. Beyond this particular receptor, the publication reports: Some responding clones were detected in pre-infection memory, which suggested that pre-existing cross-reactive memory T cells had joined the SARS-CoV-2 response. Only two mild cases were covered by the study, and larger cohorts that include severe cases with pre-infection samples were considered necessary. Clones that contracted from day 15 to 85 showed balanced CD4/CD8 phenotypes, whereas a second wave of clones that expanded from day 15 to 37 leaned towards CD4+. Contracting CD4+ clones were located mainly in the CM and EM memory subsets, whereas CD8+ clones were found to be enriched in EMRA. SARS-CoV-2 specificity was not confirmed for the second-wave clones peaking on day 37.

Sequenced material: PBMCs or a T cell subset sorted from them (not recorded which). The sequence was collected from a man younger than 35 who had mild COVID-19 (a few samples of this study predate the infection). The sample titles of this study are shuffled in the database, so cell type and time point are left out; the donor was told from shared clones. The chain joins TRBV6-2 or TRBV6-3 to TRBJ1-5; the central 8 bases match TRBD1. At the DNA level, the sequence is TGTGCCAGCAGCCGCCTCAGGGGGCTTCAGCCCCAGCATTTT. This is translated as CASSRLRGLQPQHF.